These T cell receptor beta chains were read from a single sample in a study of shared clonotypes between healthy human individuals. The table came from immunoSEQ multiplex PCR; TCRdb's copy has only in-frame clones and leaves some out. This sample has around 330,000 clones; around two thirds occur once, and the top ten carry around a tenth. The sequenced sample consisted of memory CD4+ T cells sorted from blood. The receptors originated from a man between 25 and 39 years old in good health. Both conserved end residues are trimmed from each CDR3. Only some rows state a clone size, as once, few, many or a class for expanded clones.

CDR3: ASSRLAASTDTQY
J: TRBJ2-3
V: TRBV6-1
size: -

CDR3: ASSEASRDRGYGYT
J: TRBJ1-2
V: TRBV7-9
size: -

CDR3: ASSRVPTSSSYEQY
J: TRBJ2-7
V: TRBV19
size: few

CDR3: ASSLATGLAGVLHEQY
J: TRBJ2-7
V: TRBV5-1
size: -

CDR3: ASSIGGAGQETQY
J: TRBJ2-5
V: TRBV19
size: -

CDR3: ASSFLDRADTQY
J: TRBJ2-3
V: TRBV27
size: once

CDR3: ASSLITITSGWTGELF
J: TRBJ2-2
V: TRBV5-1
size: -

CDR3: ASSFLGTPGDEAF
J: TRBJ1-1
V: TRBV7-3
size: once

CDR3: ASSPTSGMNEQF
J: TRBJ2-1
V: TRBV18
size: -

CDR3: ASTPTRGTGELF
J: TRBJ2-2
V: TRBV4-1
size: -

CDR3: ASSVGGRSYEQY
J: TRBJ2-7
V: TRBV2
size: -

CDR3: ASSKNLAGVGTQY
J: TRBJ2-3
V: TRBV19
size: once

CDR3: ASSWSPKLEQF
J: TRBJ2-1
V: TRBV5-1
size: -

CDR3: ASSKRPDRPSSKAF
J: TRBJ1-1
V: TRBV5-6
size: -

CDR3: ASSEGGVREQY
J: TRBJ2-7
V: TRBV5-1
size: -

CDR3: ASSLFQGAPGEQF
J: TRBJ2-1
V: TRBV27
size: -

CDR3: ASSLEGTGELF
J: TRBJ2-2
V: TRBV7-9
size: -

CDR3: ACRIGLSNTGELF
J: TRBJ2-2
V: TRBV28
size: -

CDR3: ASSLRDTYEQY
J: TRBJ2-7
V: TRBV4-1
size: once

CDR3: ASSQAVISTDTQY
J: TRBJ2-3
V: TRBV4-1
size: few

CDR3: ASARGETQY
J: TRBJ2-5
V: TRBV5-6
size: -

CDR3: ASSGQGRSEQY
J: TRBJ2-7
V: TRBV2
size: -

CDR3: ASSFVQGDTGELF
J: TRBJ2-2
V: TRBV5-1
size: -

CDR3: ASSRGTDTQY
J: TRBJ2-3
V: TRBV18
size: -

CDR3: ASSVRGHNQPQH
J: TRBJ1-5
V: TRBV6-5
size: few

CDR3: ASSPTSGRAASSYNEQF
J: TRBJ2-1
V: TRBV18
size: -

CDR3: ASSQDLEQTQY
J: TRBJ2-5
V: TRBV4-3
size: -

CDR3: ASSLAQSSYNEQF
J: TRBJ2-1
V: TRBV5-1
size: -

CDR3: ASSTRTGNEKLF
J: TRBJ1-4
V: TRBV6-5
size: once

CDR3: ASRCPGGPAPDTQY
J: TRBJ2-3
V: TRBV12-2
size: -

CDR3: ASSPAGGHSYEQY
J: TRBJ2-7
V: TRBV5-1
size: -

CDR3: ASRRGEANEKLF
J: TRBJ1-4
V: TRBV7-2
size: -

CDR3: ASSPLLAGGIYEQY
J: TRBJ2-7
V: TRBV5-5
size: -

CDR3: ASSLAHGARRAGNIQY
J: TRBJ2-4
V: TRBV7-9
size: -

CDR3: ASKRGGSGQETQY
J: TRBJ2-5
V: TRBV28
size: -

CDR3: ASSSGPGEKQY
J: TRBJ2-7
V: TRBV5-1
size: -

CDR3: ASSQGVAGSLQETQY
J: TRBJ2-5
V: TRBV7-6
size: -

CDR3: ASRCAPDMGFLRPQH
J: TRBJ1-5
V: TRBV12-2
size: -